One and the same sample provided the 28 T cell receptor beta chains below, sequenced in a study of PD-L1 blockade in urothelial cancer. Time point meaning: pretreatment peripheral blood. The table came from immunoSEQ multiplex PCR; TCRdb's copy has only in-frame clones and leaves some out. The sample has tens of thousands of clones; 70% to 90% are singletons. The sequencing used PBMCs, collected around atezolizumab (anti-PD-L1) treatment. The source of these receptors is a donor at least 40 years old with urothelial cancer.

This clone was recorded only once. This sequence joins TRBV7-9 and TRBJ2-3; D is perhaps TRBD1 (5 bases). The CDR3 spans 14 residues. CDR1 and CDR2 (germline): SEHNR, FQNEAQ (reference sequence). V shed 4 bases and J shed 2 bases, with 10 bases lying between them. The CDR3 protein is CASSSGISTDTQYF. The CDR3, as DNA: TGTGCCAGCAGCTCAGGGATCTCCACAGATACGCAGTATTTT.

The rearrangement joins TRBV19 to TRBJ1-2, with D tentatively TRBD1 (5 bases). With 8 bases removed from V and 4 bases from J, the gap between germline ends came to 11 bases. CDR1 LNHDA and CDR2 SQIVND come from the germline V gene (reference sequence). The CDR3 has 12 amino acids. The chain's CDR3 is CASRPGLYGYTF. CDR3 nucleotides: TGTGCCAGTCGTCCAGGGCTCTATGGCTACACCTTC.

The chain links TRBV9 to TRBJ1-1, with TRBD1 as a possible D gene (6 bases). The CDR3 sequence is 15 residues long. CDR1 and CDR2 (germline): SGDLS, YYNGEE. Trimming cost V 0 bases and J 1 base, with 10 bases left between them. CDR3 sequence: CASSVDGGRNTEAFF. DNA for the CDR3: TGTGCCAGCAGCGTAGACGGGGGGCGGAACACTGAAGCTTTCTTT.

V and J are TRBV2 and TRBJ2-7; 8 bases align to TRBD2. The CDR3 extends over 14 amino acids. V was clipped by 6 bases and J by 0 bases; unmatched bases: 4. Germline V gene data show CDR1 as SNHLY and CDR2 as FYNNEI. CDR3 sequence: CASRGLVSSYEQYF. The CDR3 nucleotides read TGTGCCAGCAGGGGACTAGTTAGCTCCTACGAGCAGTACTTC. Full variable domain (rest looked up from reference TRBV2 and TRBJ2-7): EPEVTQTPSHQVTQMGQEVILRCVPISNHLYFYWYRQILGQKVEFLVSFYNNEISEKSEIFDDQFSVERPDGSNFTLKIRSTKLEDSAMYFCASRGLVSSYEQYFGPGTRLTVT.

This clone has a single count. This chain joins TRBV7-3 and TRBJ2-1; 8 bases are a match to TRBD1. From germline, CDR1 is SGHTA and CDR2 FQGTGA. This CDR3 has 15 amino acids. J lost 2 bases, V lost 5 bases, and 5 bases had no gene match. This CDR3 reads CASSPQGAPYNEQFF. CDR3 bases: TGTGCCAGCAGCCCCCAGGGGGCACCCTACAATGAGCAGTTCTTC.

The CDR3 loop is CASSRTGLRTEAFF. Written as DNA, the CDR3 is TGTGCCAGCAGCCGTACAGGGTTGCGAACTGAAGCTTTCTTT. This chain joins TRBV7-2 and TRBJ1-1; D perhaps matches TRBD1 (6 bases). V was shortened by 5 bases and J by 5 bases, with 15 bases between the two germline ends. From germline, CDR1 is SGHTA and CDR2 FQGNSA. The CDR3 spans 14 residues.

The J gene is TRBJ2-7, the V gene TRBV5-4; 7 nucleotides agree with TRBD1. The CDR3 is 15 residues long. V lost 4 bases to trimming and J lost 0 bases; unmatched junction nucleotides: 7. CDR1 is SGHNT, CDR2 YYREEE, per germline (reference sequence). CDR3 sequence: CASSQATGPSYEQYF. The CDR3 coding sequence is TGTGCCAGCAGCCAGGCGACAGGGCCCTCCTACGAGCAGTACTTC. Full variable domain (outside the CDR3, taken from reference TRBV5-4 and TRBJ2-7): ETGVTQSPTHLIKTRGQQVTLRCSSQSGHNTVSWYQQALGQGPQFIFQYYREEENGRGNFPPRFSGLQFPNYSSELNVNALELDDSALYLCASSQATGPSYEQYFGPGTRLTVT.

CDR3 amino acids: CAIRPTGGNTGELFF. CDR3 nucleotides: TGTGCCATCAGGCCGACAGGTGGAAACACCGGGGAGCTGTTTTTT. The rearrangement uses TRBV10-3 and TRBJ2-2; maybe TRBD1 (6 bases). The CDR3 contains 15 residues. The germline V gene has CDR1 ENHRY and CDR2 SYGVKD. V gave up 6 bases and J gave up 2 bases, with 13 bases separating them.

The V gene is TRBV2, the J gene TRBJ2-2; TRBD2 agrees at 10 bases. The CDR3 totals 15 residues. With 4 bases clipped from V and 7 bases from J, the junction kept 6 bases outside the gene matches. Germline-derived CDR1 and CDR2 are SNHLY and FYNNEI. The CDR3 is CASSGLAGVGGELFF. CDR3 DNA sequence: TGTGCCAGCAGTGGGCTAGCGGGAGTTGGCGGGGAGCTGTTTTTT.

The CDR3 region is CASSLGDTDGNTIYF. In nucleotides, the CDR3 is TGCGCCAGCAGCTTGGGGGACACCGACGGAAACACCATATATTTT. The J gene is TRBJ1-3, the V gene TRBV5-1; maybe TRBD1 (6 bases). The CDR3 consists of 15 residues. CDR1 SGHRS and CDR2 YFSETQ come from the germline V gene. Trimming pared 0 bases from V and 4 bases from J, leaving 11 bases between.

This clone was counted only a few times. The chain combines TRBV19 with TRBJ2-7, with 7 bases lining up with TRBD1. The CDR3 contains 13 residues. Germline assignment: CDR1 LNHDA and CDR2 SQIVND (reference sequence). V was pared by 6 bases and J by 0 bases, with 2 bases of the junction left unmatched. The DNA for the CDR3 is TGTGCCAGTAGCCGGGACAGCTCCTACGAGCAGTACTTC. Its translation: CASSRDSSYEQYF.

This clone occurred a few times. V usage is TRBV4-1 and J usage is TRBJ2-1, with D unclear. This CDR3 is 13 amino acids long. The V gene lost 1 base and the J gene lost 9 bases, with 10 bases spanning the gap. The germline gives CDR1 MGHRA, CDR2 YSYEKL. CDR3 in amino acids: CASSQVPLSEQFF. Written as DNA, the CDR3 is TGCGCCAGCAGCCAAGTTCCCCTGAGTGAGCAGTTCTTC.

The chain employs TRBV29-1 and TRBJ1-2; 7 nucleotides align to TRBD1. The germline V gene encodes CDR1 SQVTM and CDR2 ANQGSEA. The trim removed 7 bases at V and 0 bases at J, leaving 2 bases unmatched. This CDR3 region has 12 residues. For the CDR3, the DNA is TGCAGCGGGGACAGTTCTAACTATGGCTACACCTTC. Its translation is CSGDSSNYGYTF.

This chain uses TRBV27 with TRBJ2-7; weak D call: TRBD2 (5 bases). This CDR3 region has 14 residues. The germline gives CDR1 MNHEY, CDR2 SMNVEV (reference sequence). V was cut by 6 bases and J by 0 bases, with 12 bases left in between. CDR3 coding DNA: TGTGCCAGCAGCCCAGTGGGGAGCTCCTACGAGCAGTACTTC. This encodes CASSPVGSSYEQYF.

The chain links TRBV5-1 to TRBJ1-2, with D possibly matching TRBD1 (5 bases). Germline values: CDR1 SGHRS, CDR2 YFSETQ. The CDR3 extends over 16 amino acids. V was cut by 4 bases and J by 2 bases, with 18 bases left in between. As DNA, the CDR3 is TGCGCCAGCAGCCGCGGTGGGGCGGTTGCGAACTATGGCTACACCTTC. Translation: CASSRGGAVANYGYTF.

This clone was observed at least ten times. The J gene is TRBJ2-7, the V gene TRBV10-3, with D possibly being TRBD1 (5 bases). CDR1 and CDR2 from the germline V gene are ENHRY and SYGVKD. CDR3 size: 14 residues. Trimming left V 4 bases short and J 5 bases short, with 15 bases between. CDR3 region: CAISGGRAANEQYF. Written as DNA, the CDR3 is TGTGCCATCAGTGGAGGCAGGGCAGCTAACGAGCAGTACTTC.

The CDR3 loop is CASSPPERTEAFF. CDR3 DNA: TGTGCCAGCAGCCCTCCGGAGAGAACTGAAGCTTTCTTT. The rearrangement uses TRBV7-2 and TRBJ1-1; D not certain. Trimming pared 5 bases from V and 5 bases from J, leaving 12 bases between. This CDR3 contains 13 residues. Per the germline V gene, CDR1 is SGHTA and CDR2 is FQGNSA.

The V call is TRBV7-2, the J call TRBJ1-1; TRBD1 matches 9 bases. The CDR3 is 15 amino acids. CDR1 is SGHTA and CDR2 is FQGNSA in the germline V gene. Losses at the gene ends were 5 bases for V and 3 bases for J; bases not matched to a gene: 7. In nucleotides, the CDR3 is TGTGCCAGCAGCGACGACACAGGGGGCTACACTGAAGCTTTCTTT. Translated: CASSDDTGGYTEAFF.

The rearrangement uses TRBV6-4 and TRBJ2-5, with 7 bases fitting TRBD1. CDR3 length: 14 amino acids. Unmatched junction bases numbered 2, after V lost 3 bases and J lost 1 base. Germline V lookup: CDR1 MRHNA, CDR2 SNTAGT. The CDR3 loop reads CASSEGTAQETQYF. The CDR3 coding sequence is TGTGCCAGCAGTGAAGGGACAGCCCAAGAGACCCAGTACTTC.

J is TRBJ2-7 and V is TRBV10-3; TRBD1 matches at 7 bases. Germline lookup yields CDR1 ENHRY and CDR2 SYGVKD. This CDR3 contains 12 residues. V lost 8 bases, J lost 3 bases, and 4 bases stayed unmatched. Written as DNA, the CDR3 is TGTGCCATCGGGGGACAGATCTACGAGCAGTACTTC. Translation gives CAIGGQIYEQYF.

In its sample, this clone was seen a few times. This chain uses TRBV2 with TRBJ1-5, with a weak D call TRBD1 (5 bases). CDR3 length: 15 amino acids. Looked up from germline, CDR1 is SNHLY and CDR2 is FYNNEI. Trimming cost V 6 bases and J 2 bases, with 14 bases left between them. In DNA form, the CDR3 reads TGTGCCAGCAGCCCCCCGGCAGGGCGCAATCAGCCCCAGCATTTT. Translation gives CASSPPAGRNQPQHF.

The chain recombines TRBV5-1 with TRBJ2-5; 11 nucleotides agree with TRBD2. The germline gives CDR1 SGHRS, CDR2 YFSETQ. Trimming cost V 2 bases and J 5 bases; bases outside gene matches: 2. This CDR3 spans 14 amino acids. The DNA of the CDR3 is TGCGCCAGCAGCTTTAGCGGGGGGGTGGAGACCCAGTACTTC. Its protein is CASSFSGGVETQYF.

The chain carries TRBV29-1 and TRBJ2-1, with D perhaps TRBD2 (6 bases). CDR1 and CDR2 from the germline V gene are SQVTM and ANQGSEA. V lost 7 bases, J lost 0 bases, and 13 bases lay in between. This CDR3 contains 14 residues. The CDR3 protein is CSAGTSSSYNEQFF. The CDR3 DNA follows: TGCAGCGCGGGGACTTCAAGCTCCTACAATGAGCAGTTCTTC.

This clone has more than one count but fewer than ten. The chain links TRBV30 to TRBJ1-1, with 7 bases identical to TRBD1. Germline loops: CDR1 GTSNPN, CDR2 SVGIG (reference sequence). Germline trimming cut 3 bases from V and 1 base from J; bases unmatched to any gene: 2. The CDR3 loop spans 13 amino acids. The CDR3 region is CAWSQGGNTEAFF. CDR3 in DNA: TGTGCCTGGAGCCAGGGGGGGAACACTGAAGCTTTCTTT.

The sample holds a few counts of this clone. The rearrangement joins TRBV28 to TRBJ1-2; 7 bases are shared with TRBD1. Germline loops: CDR1 MDHEN, CDR2 SYDVKM. Germline trimming cut 6 bases from V and 3 bases from J; bases unmatched to any gene: 7. The CDR3 has 14 residues. CDR3 sequence reads: CASRSGQTYYGYTF. The CDR3 DNA reads as TGTGCCAGCAGATCGGGACAGACTTACTATGGCTACACCTTC.

The DNA for the CDR3 is TGCGCCAGCAGTCCCCGGGGAACTTCCTACGAGCAGTACTTC. The encoded protein is CASSPRGTSYEQYF. The chain employs TRBV5-1 and TRBJ2-7; D is possibly TRBD2 (5 bases). Trimming removed 5 bases at V and 1 base at J, with 13 bases between. The germline V gene encodes CDR1 SGHRS and CDR2 YFSETQ. The CDR3 totals 14 residues.

The chain recombines TRBV6-1 with TRBJ1-2; no clear D. Trimming stripped 6 bases from V and 6 bases from J, with 14 bases between. Germline V gene lookup returns CDR1 MNHNS and CDR2 SASEGT. CDR3 length: 13 residues. The CDR3 DNA follows: TGTGCCAGCAGCGGGCCTTCCGGGAATGGCTACACCTTC. The encoded protein is CASSGPSGNGYTF.

Within the sample, this clone is medium-sized. This chain uses TRBV11-1 with TRBJ2-1; 7 bases match TRBD2. Trimming removed 5 bases from V and 2 bases from J; junction bases left unmatched: 12. Germline V gene lookup returns CDR1 SGHAT and CDR2 FQDESV (reference sequence). The CDR3 has 17 residues. CDR3 bases: TGTGCCAGCAGCCCACGACTAGCCGCAACCCCCTACAATGAGCAGTTCTTC. This codes for CASSPRLAATPYNEQFF.